The 30 T cell receptor beta chains below all came from one sample that was sequenced in a study of response to subunit inactivated influenza vaccine. TCRdb redid the calling of the RT-PCR reads with MiXCR, one entry per CDR3 protein. The top ten clones hold around a tenth of a sample with about 650,000 distinct CDR3 sequences, 15% to 18% of them seen once. The source material was PBMCs from blood, sampled about 12 days after vaccination. The source of these receptors is a man over 45 who received an inactivated influenza vaccine.

This clonotype was observed many times. The chain employs TRBV6-5 and TRBJ1-3; unclear D gene. Per the germline V gene, CDR1 is MNHEY and CDR2 is SVGAGI. V was trimmed by 0 bases and J by 1 base, leaving 10 bases between them. The length of the CDR3 is 16 residues. DNA of the CDR3: TGTGCCAGCAGTTACTCCGCTTTGGGGTCTGGAAACACCATATATTTT. It specifies CASSYSALGSGNTIYF.

This clonotype was seen only a few times. The CDR3 protein is CSVSTGNQPQHF. The CDR3 nucleotides are TGCAGTGTCAGCACTGGCAATCAGCCCCAGCATTTT. The gene calls are TRBV20-1 and TRBJ1-5, with D uncertain. From germline, CDR1 is DFQATT and CDR2 SNEGSKA (reference sequence). The CDR3 covers 12 residues. V lost 7 bases to trimming and J lost 2 bases, with 9 bases between them.

The genes are TRBV7-2 and TRBJ2-3; TRBD2 matches at 10 bases. V gave up 5 bases and J gave up 0 bases; unmatched junction bases: 5. From germline, CDR1 is SGHTA and CDR2 FQGNSA. This CDR3 region has 16 residues. In nucleotides, the CDR3 is TGTGCCAGCAGCCGGAGAGCGGGAGGGAGCACAGATACGCAGTATTTT. This sequence encodes CASSRRAGGSTDTQYF.

V usage is TRBV21-1 and J usage is TRBJ2-4; no DNA check was done on the table's D call, TRBD1. TRBV21-1 is annotated as a pseudogene. The CDR3 sequence is 19 residues long. CDR3 bases: TGTGCCAGCAGCAAATCCCCTATACTAACATTCGTAGCCAAAAACATTCAGTACTTC. Translation gives CASSKSPILTFVAKNIQYF.

CDR3 DNA sequence: TGTGCCACCGCTTCCCGGGACGTTCGCTACGAGCAGTACTTC. It is translated as CATASRDVRYEQYF. V usage is TRBV28 and J usage is TRBJ2-7, with D perhaps given as TRBD1 or TRBD2 (5 bases each). The germline V gene encodes CDR1 MDHEN and CDR2 SYDVKM. The CDR3 contains 14 residues. V lost 10 bases, J lost 3 bases, and 19 bases lay in between.

This rearrangement joins TRBV7-9 to TRBJ2-1; 9 bases agree with TRBD2. With 2 bases clipped from V and 10 bases from J, the junction kept 15 bases outside the gene matches. Germline lookup yields CDR1 SEHNR and CDR2 FQNEAQ (reference sequence). The CDR3 length is 17 residues. CDR3 protein: CASSLFFRAGGPGEQFF. The CDR3 DNA follows: TGTGCCAGCAGCTTATTTTTCCGGGCGGGAGGGCCTGGGGAGCAGTTCTTC.

The table lists this clonotype with a few counts. This chain joins TRBV13 and TRBJ2-1; D may be TRBD2 (6 bases). CDR1 PRHDT and CDR2 FYEKMQ come from the germline V gene (reference sequence). The CDR3 consists of 15 residues. V dropped 5 bases and J dropped 6 bases, with 17 bases sitting between them. This CDR3 reads CASSPQGGIGNEQFF. The CDR3 DNA reads TGTGCCAGCAGCCCCCAGGGCGGGATCGGCAATGAGCAGTTCTTC.

Many counts were recorded for this clonotype. The V gene is TRBV3-1, the J gene TRBJ2-3; 11 bases match TRBD2. CDR1 LGHDT and CDR2 YNNKEL come from the germline V gene (reference sequence). J gave up 2 bases and V 4 bases, and 2 bases lay outside the gene matches. The CDR3 loop spans 15 amino acids. The CDR3 DNA is TGTGCCAGCAGCCTGACTAGCGGGACCACAGATACGCAGTATTTT. Translated, it gives CASSLTSGTTDTQYF.

The genes are TRBV6-1 and TRBJ1-1, with D uncertain. V lost 7 bases and J 5 bases, leaving 17 bases between the germline ends. This CDR3 has 14 amino acids. CDR1 and CDR2 from the germline V gene are MNHNS and SASEGT. The CDR3 nucleotides read TGTGCCAGCAAAAAGCCGGGCCCGGTTACTGAAGCTTTCTTT. It translates to CASKKPGPVTEAFF.

The chain is built from TRBV18 and TRBJ2-7; 9 nucleotides align to TRBD1. CDR3 length equals 15 residues. Germline V gene data show CDR1 as KGHSH and CDR2 as LQKENI. Unmatched junction bases numbered 5, after V lost 3 bases and J lost 2 bases. The CDR3 sequence: CASSPRDRDPYEQYF. For the CDR3, the DNA is TGTGCCAGCTCACCCCGGGACAGGGACCCCTACGAGCAGTACTTC.

This clonotype was picked up a small number of times. V and J are TRBV27 and TRBJ1-5; D is possibly TRBD1 (5 bases). Trimming removed 5 bases from V and 0 bases from J, with 14 bases in between. The CDR3 is 16 residues long. Germline CDR1 and CDR2: MNHEY and SMNVEV (reference sequence). The CDR3, as DNA: TGTGCCAGCAGTCCACTCGGACATAATAGCAATCAGCCCCAGCATTTT. Translated: CASSPLGHNSNQPQHF.

This clonotype was counted between two and nine times. J is TRBJ1-4 and V is TRBV16, with D possibly TRBD1 on 5 matching bases. V was trimmed by 3 bases and J by 7 bases, leaving 9 bases between them. CDR1 and CDR2 from the germline V gene are KGHSY and FQNENV. This CDR3 has 13 residues. The CDR3 coding sequence is TGTGCCAGCAGCCAGGGGGTCGGTGAAAAACTGTTTTTT. This codes for CASSQGVGEKLFF.

This clonotype was seen more than once but under ten times. This chain links TRBV29-1 with TRBJ2-3; 8 nucleotides match TRBD2. Germline V lookup: CDR1 SQVTM, CDR2 ANQGSEA. Germline trimming cut 5 bases from V and 2 bases from J; bases unmatched to any gene: 12. The CDR3 sequence is 16 residues long. The CDR3 sequence is CSVLGGVAGITDTQYF. CDR3 coding DNA: TGCAGCGTTCTTGGGGGGGTAGCGGGGATCACAGATACGCAGTATTTT.

The CDR3 loop is CASDPGQPNYGYTF. In DNA form, the CDR3 reads TGTGCCAGCGATCCGGGACAGCCTAACTATGGCTACACCTTC. V and J are TRBV6-2 or TRBV6-3 and TRBJ1-2; 7 positions agree with TRBD1. The CDR3 is 14 residues long. The junction had 6 bases not matched to a gene; V was cut back by 8 bases and J by 0 bases. Germline-derived CDR1 and CDR2 are MNHEY and SVGEGT.

This clonotype was picked up a small number of times. One junction end does not reproduce the germline sequence, and a read error may be involved. This chain links TRBV25-1 with TRBJ2-7; D unresolved. The germline CDR1 and CDR2 sequences are MGHDK and SYGVNS. CDR3 length equals 13 residues. Here the CDR3 DNA reads TGTGCTAGCAGTGCCCTGGACTCCTACGAGCAGTACTTC. Translation gives CASSALDSYEQYF.

The rearrangement links TRBV3-1 to TRBJ2-7; 8 bases map to TRBD2. Germline trimming cut 1 base from V and 2 bases from J; bases unmatched to any gene: 4. This CDR3 is 15 amino acids long. Germline lookup yields CDR1 LGHDT and CDR2 YNNKEL (reference sequence). The CDR3 sequence is CASSQGAGAPYEQYF. The CDR3 DNA follows: TGTGCCAGCAGCCAAGGAGCGGGGGCCCCCTACGAGCAGTACTTC.

This clonotype occurred a few times. This sequence joins TRBV6-5 and TRBJ1-3; D remains ambiguous. Germline V gene lookup returns CDR1 MNHEY and CDR2 SVGAGI. V shed 3 bases and J shed 1 base, with 13 bases lying between them. The CDR3 extends over 16 amino acids. CDR3 loop: CASSYSPTVSGNTIYF. Here the CDR3 DNA reads TGTGCCAGCAGTTATTCCCCGACGGTTTCTGGAAACACCATATATTTT.

This chain connects TRBV20-1 to TRBJ2-7, with D possibly being TRBD2 (6 bases). This CDR3 is 12 amino acids long. Germline loops: CDR1 DFQATT, CDR2 SNEGSKA (reference sequence). The V end was cut by 6 bases, the J end by 0 bases, with 9 bases between. The CDR3 region is CSAPGSSYEQYF. Here the CDR3 DNA reads TGCAGTGCCCCCGGGAGCTCCTACGAGCAGTACTTC.

This clonotype was recorded at least ten times. The chain employs TRBV20-1 and TRBJ2-3; no definite D call. V was clipped by 6 bases and J by 5 bases, with 12 bases between them. CDR1 DFQATT and CDR2 SNEGSKA come from the germline V gene (reference sequence). This CDR3 comprises 12 residues. CDR3 protein: CSAPPSGDTQYF. CDR3 nucleotides: TGCAGTGCCCCCCCGAGTGGAGATACGCAGTATTTT.

The rearrangement joins TRBV19 to TRBJ2-7; 9 bases map to TRBD1. The CDR3 totals 14 residues. V lost 8 bases to trimming and J lost 5 bases; unmatched junction nucleotides: 10. Germline assignment: CDR1 LNHDA and CDR2 SQIVND (reference sequence). CDR3 bases: TGTGCCAGTTCGGGACAGGGAGTAAGTCACGAGCAGTACTTC. This encodes CASSGQGVSHEQYF.

V gene TRBV20-1 combines with J gene TRBJ2-1; a possible D gene is TRBD2 (5 bases). CDR1 DFQATT and CDR2 SNEGSKA come from the germline V gene (reference sequence). With 1 base removed from V and 0 bases from J, the gap between germline ends came to 10 bases. The CDR3 is 15 amino acids. CDR3 DNA sequence: TGCAGTGCTAGAGTGGGAGCGAGCTCCTACAATGAGCAGTTCTTC. It translates to CSARVGASSYNEQFF.

The chain is built from TRBV4-3 and TRBJ2-3; D not certain. Trimming cost V 1 base and J 4 bases, with 12 bases left between them. Germline V CDR1 and CDR2: LGHNA, YSLEER. This CDR3 is built from 15 residues. CDR3 DNA: TGCGCCAGCAGCCAAGCCCCGGTAGTTCCAGATACGCAGTATTTT. Translation: CASSQAPVVPDTQYF.

The rearrangement joins TRBV6-1 to TRBJ1-1, with D maybe TRBD1 (6 bases). The CDR3 consists of 16 residues. Trimming left V 2 bases short and J 6 bases short, with 19 bases between. CDR1 and CDR2 from the germline V gene are MNHNS and SASEGT. DNA of the CDR3: TGTGCCAGCAGTGAAACTTCGGGCAGGGGTCAAGCTGAAGCTTTCTTT. Amino acid sequence: CASSETSGRGQAEAFF.

This clonotype occurred a few times. This chain joins TRBV4-2 and TRBJ2-1; TRBD2 agrees at 16 bases. The germline CDR1 and CDR2 sequences are LGHNA and YNFKEQ. The V gene end was trimmed by 7 bases and the J gene end by 6 bases; junction bases not matched to a gene: 15. The CDR3 contains 19 residues. The CDR3 loop is CASIARGSGTSGRVNEQFF. For the CDR3, the DNA is TGTGCCAGCATTGCCAGGGGATCTGGGACTAGCGGGAGGGTCAATGAGCAGTTCTTC.

This clonotype was detected a few times. CDR3: CASSLGRDHDTGELFF. CDR3 in DNA: TGTGCCAGCAGCTTAGGCAGGGATCATGATACCGGGGAGCTGTTTTTT. The chain joins TRBV11-2 to TRBJ2-2, with a tentative D call TRBD1 (5 bases). Between the trimmed V and J ends, which lost 1 base and 5 bases, there was a span of 14 bases. The CDR3 is 16 residues long. Germline CDR1 and CDR2: SGHAT and FQNNGV.

Written as DNA, the CDR3 is TGTGCCAGCACCAGACCCACGATCCGGACAGATACGCAGTATTTT. Its translation is CASTRPTIRTDTQYF. V is TRBV7-9 and J is TRBJ2-3; D unresolved. V was cut by 7 bases and J by 3 bases, with 17 bases left in between. There are 15 residues in the CDR3. Germline lookup yields CDR1 SEHNR and CDR2 FQNEAQ (reference sequence).

J is TRBJ1-4 and V is TRBV5-1; no reliable D call. The germline V gene has CDR1 SGHRS and CDR2 YFSETQ. Trimming removed 4 bases at V and 0 bases at J, with 10 bases between. CDR3 size: 15 residues. The CDR3: CASSREHATNEKLFF. In DNA form, the CDR3 reads TGCGCCAGCAGCAGGGAGCATGCAACTAATGAAAAACTGTTTTTT.

This clonotype was observed a handful of times. The chain couples TRBV19 to TRBJ2-7; possible D gene TRBD1, 6 bases. Deletions cut 3 bases from V and 2 bases from J, with 11 bases between. Germline lookup yields CDR1 LNHDA and CDR2 SQIVND (reference sequence). The CDR3 is made up of 14 amino acids. DNA of the CDR3: TGTGCCAGTAGTATGTGGGACATCCCCTACGAGCAGTACTTC. Encoded protein: CASSMWDIPYEQYF.

The chain joins TRBV20-1 to TRBJ2-1, with a tentative D call TRBD2 (5 bases). V lost 6 bases and J 0 bases, leaving 12 bases between the germline ends. CDR3 length: 14 amino acids. Germline loops: CDR1 DFQATT, CDR2 SNEGSKA (reference sequence). For the CDR3, the DNA is TGCAGTGCGCAAAAAGAGGGCTCCTACAATGAGCAGTTCTTC. Its protein is CSAQKEGSYNEQFF.

The rearrangement links TRBV29-1 to TRBJ2-1; 9 bases are a match to TRBD2. The J segment lost 4 bases and the V segment lost 3 bases, leaving 4 bases of the junction unmatched. Germline V gene sequence: CDR1 SQVTM, CDR2 ANQGSEA. The CDR3 sequence is 14 residues long. In DNA form, the CDR3 reads TGCAGCGTTGAGGTCCTAGCGGGATACAATGAGCAGTTCTTC. This sequence encodes CSVEVLAGYNEQFF.